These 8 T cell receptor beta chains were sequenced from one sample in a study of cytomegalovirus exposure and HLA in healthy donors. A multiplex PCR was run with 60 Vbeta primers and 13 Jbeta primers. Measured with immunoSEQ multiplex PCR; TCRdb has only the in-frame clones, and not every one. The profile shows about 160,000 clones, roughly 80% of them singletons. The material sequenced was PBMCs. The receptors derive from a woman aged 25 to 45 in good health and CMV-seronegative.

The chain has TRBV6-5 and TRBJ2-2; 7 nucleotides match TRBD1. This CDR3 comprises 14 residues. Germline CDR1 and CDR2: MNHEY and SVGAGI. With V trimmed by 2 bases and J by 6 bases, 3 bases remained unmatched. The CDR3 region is CASSYRGQAGELFF. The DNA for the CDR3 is TGTGCCAGCAGTTACAGGGGGCAGGCCGGGGAGCTGTTTTTT.

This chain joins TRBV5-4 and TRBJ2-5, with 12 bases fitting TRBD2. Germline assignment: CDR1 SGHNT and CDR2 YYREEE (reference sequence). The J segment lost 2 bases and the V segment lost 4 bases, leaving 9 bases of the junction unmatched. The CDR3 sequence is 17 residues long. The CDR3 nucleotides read TGTGCCAGCAGCAAGGGACTAGCGGGTTTCAGTCAAGAGACCCAGTACTTC. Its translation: CASSKGLAGFSQETQYF.

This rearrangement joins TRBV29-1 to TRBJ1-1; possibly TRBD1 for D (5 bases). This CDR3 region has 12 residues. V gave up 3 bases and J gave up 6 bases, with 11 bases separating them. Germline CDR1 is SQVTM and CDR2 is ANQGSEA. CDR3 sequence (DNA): TGCAGCGTTGAGAGAAGGGGTGCTGAAGCTTTCTTT. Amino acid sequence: CSVERRGAEAFF.

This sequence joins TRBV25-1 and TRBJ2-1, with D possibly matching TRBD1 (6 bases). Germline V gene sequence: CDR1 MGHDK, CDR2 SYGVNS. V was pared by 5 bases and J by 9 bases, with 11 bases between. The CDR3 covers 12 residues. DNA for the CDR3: TGTGCCAGCAGTACCACAGGGATTGAGCAGTTCTTC. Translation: CASSTTGIEQFF.

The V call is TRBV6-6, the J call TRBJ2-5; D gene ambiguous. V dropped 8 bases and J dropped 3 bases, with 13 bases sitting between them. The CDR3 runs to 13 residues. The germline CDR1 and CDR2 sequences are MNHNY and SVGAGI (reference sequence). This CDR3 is CASGPWSKETQYF. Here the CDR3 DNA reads TGTGCCAGCGGGCCCTGGTCGAAAGAGACCCAGTACTTC.

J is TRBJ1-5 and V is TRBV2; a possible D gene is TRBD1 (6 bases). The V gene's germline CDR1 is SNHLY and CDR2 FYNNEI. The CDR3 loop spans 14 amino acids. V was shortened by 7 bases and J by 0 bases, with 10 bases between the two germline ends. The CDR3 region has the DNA TGTGCCAGCAAAACAGGGAGTAGCAATCAGCCCCAGCATTTT. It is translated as CASKTGSSNQPQHF.

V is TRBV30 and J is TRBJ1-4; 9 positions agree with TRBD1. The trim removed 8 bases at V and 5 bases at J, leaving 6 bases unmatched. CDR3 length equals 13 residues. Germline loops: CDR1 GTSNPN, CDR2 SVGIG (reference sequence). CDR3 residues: CALADRGNEKLFF. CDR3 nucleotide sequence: TGTGCCCTCGCTGACAGGGGGAATGAAAAACTGTTTTTT.

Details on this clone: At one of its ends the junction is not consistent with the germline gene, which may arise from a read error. The CDR3 coding sequence is TGTGCCAACAGTGAATCTGGGGGGGACACCGGGGAGCTGTTTTTT. It specifies CANSESGGDTGELFF. V usage is TRBV6-1 and J usage is TRBJ2-2, with 7 bases aligning to TRBD2. There are 15 residues in the CDR3. The germline gives CDR1 MNHNS, CDR2 SASEGT.